Below are 18 T cell receptor beta chains sequenced from a single sample in a study of blood T cell repertoires in COVID-19. Measured with immunoSEQ multiplex PCR; TCRdb has only the in-frame clones, and not every one. Here the sample spans under 350,000 clones, just over 85% being singletons. Sequenced sample: PBMCs or T cells enriched from blood (not recorded which). The source is a woman aged 40 to 55 with acute COVID-19.

The chain has TRBV10-3 and TRBJ2-2; TRBD1 might be the D (6 bases). Germline CDR1 and CDR2: ENHRY and SYGVKD. Trimming shortened V by 4 bases and J by 4 bases, and 13 bases separated the two germline ends. This CDR3 is built from 15 residues. CDR3 residues: CAISGPDSFTGELFF. The CDR3 coding sequence is TGTGCCATCAGTGGACCGGACAGCTTCACCGGGGAGCTGTTTTTT.

This chain uses TRBV27 with TRBJ2-7; D call uncertain. The CDR3 runs to 15 residues. Looked up from germline, CDR1 is MNHEY and CDR2 is SMNVEV (reference sequence). The V end was cut by 5 bases, the J end by 2 bases, with 16 bases between. CDR3 amino acids: CASSPRRGRPYEQYF. As DNA, the CDR3 is TGTGCCAGCAGTCCCCGCCGAGGTAGGCCCTACGAGCAGTACTTC.

This clone was found a few times. The rearrangement uses TRBV6-5 and TRBJ2-1, with 8 bases fitting TRBD2. Trimming removed 0 bases from V and 3 bases from J; junction bases left unmatched: 4. CDR1 and CDR2 (germline): MNHEY, SVGAGI. This CDR3 comprises 16 residues. For the CDR3, the DNA is TGTGCCAGCAGTTACTCGTGGCTAGCGGGCTACAATGAGCAGTTCTTC. The encoded protein is CASSYSWLAGYNEQFF.

The chain couples TRBV28 to TRBJ2-2; 7 bases are a match to TRBD2. This CDR3 has 16 amino acids. Germline V gene sequence: CDR1 MDHEN, CDR2 SYDVKM. J gave up 2 bases and V 5 bases, and 8 bases lay outside the gene matches. The chain's CDR3 is CASSLTRGGNTGELFF. The CDR3 nucleotides read TGTGCCAGCAGTCTCACTCGCGGGGGAAACACCGGGGAGCTGTTTTTT. Looking up the rest from reference TRBV28 and TRBJ2-2 gives the full variable domain: DVKVTQSSRYLVKRTGEKVFLECVQDMDHENMFWYRQDPGLGLRLIYFSYDVKMKEKGDIPEGYSVSREKKERFSLILESASTNQTSMYLCASSLTRGGNTGELFFGEGSRLTVL.

Points on this clone: Other DNA sequences in this specimen translate into the identical CDR3. This chain links TRBV4-3 with TRBJ1-2; unclear D gene. This CDR3 has 13 amino acids. V was shortened by 0 bases and J by 4 bases, with 6 bases between the two germline ends. CDR1 and CDR2 (germline): LGHNA, YSLEER. The CDR3 spells CASSQDRGYGYTF. As DNA, the CDR3 is TGCGCCAGCAGCCAAGATCGCGGCTATGGCTACACCTTC.

The chain joins TRBV5-5 to TRBJ2-1; 9 nucleotides agree with TRBD2. The ends lost 4 bases at V and 5 bases at J; junction bases unmatched: 10. This CDR3 is 16 amino acids long. Germline V lookup: CDR1 SGHKS, CDR2 YYEKEE (reference sequence). The CDR3 sequence: CASSPPSGGIDNEQFF. The DNA of the CDR3 is TGTGCCAGCAGCCCCCCAAGCGGGGGGATCGACAATGAGCAGTTCTTC.

The chain links TRBV25-1 to TRBJ1-3; TRBD1 might be the D (5 bases). CDR1 is MGHDK, CDR2 SYGVNS, per germline. This CDR3 contains 14 residues. V dropped 6 bases and J dropped 2 bases, with 11 bases sitting between them. In DNA, the CDR3 is TGTGCCAGCAGACCGGGGGACCCTGGAAACACCATATATTTT. Translating gives CASRPGDPGNTIYF.

The chain is built from TRBV15 and TRBJ2-7; TRBD2 matches at 7 bases. CDR1 and CDR2 (germline): LNHNV, YYDKDF (reference sequence). V lost 5 bases to trimming and J lost 2 bases; unmatched junction nucleotides: 12. CDR3 length: 16 residues. The CDR3 coding sequence is TGTGCCACCAGCTTGGCCCGGGGGGTGGTCGCCTACGAGCAGTACTTC. The encoded protein is CATSLARGVVAYEQYF.

The chain recombines TRBV19 with TRBJ1-6, with D maybe TRBD1 (5 bases). The CDR3 is 15 residues long. V shed 3 bases and J shed 4 bases, with 10 bases lying between them. Germline V gene lookup returns CDR1 LNHDA and CDR2 SQIVND (reference sequence). CDR3 DNA: TGTGCCAGTAGTATGGAGACAGTGTATAATTCACCCCTCCACTTT. Amino acid sequence: CASSMETVYNSPLHF.

The genes are TRBV20-1 and TRBJ1-1, with D uncertain. V lost 4 bases, J lost 1 base, and 4 bases lay in between. The CDR3 contains 11 residues. Germline V gives CDR1 DFQATT, CDR2 SNEGSKA (reference sequence). CDR3 sequence reads: CSAIRNTEAFF. CDR3 sequence (DNA): TGCAGTGCTATCAGGAACACTGAAGCTTTCTTT.

Written as DNA, the CDR3 is TGCAGTGCTAGTCGGGAGATACAAGAGACCCAGTACTTC. Amino acid sequence: CSASREIQETQYF. J is TRBJ2-5 and V is TRBV20-1, with D perhaps matching TRBD2 (6 bases). Germline assignment: CDR1 DFQATT and CDR2 SNEGSKA (reference sequence). The CDR3 runs to 13 residues. Trimming stripped 3 bases from V and 2 bases from J, with 10 bases between.

J is TRBJ1-2 and V is TRBV19; D gene ambiguous. CDR3 length: 12 amino acids. V lost 2 bases and J 5 bases, leaving 6 bases between the germline ends. Germline V gives CDR1 LNHDA, CDR2 SQIVND (reference sequence). The CDR3 region is CASSIPYYGYTF. Here the CDR3 DNA reads TGTGCCAGTAGTATACCTTATTATGGCTACACCTTC.

The rearrangement joins TRBV28 to TRBJ1-1; perhaps TRBD1 as D (6 bases). V was trimmed by 6 bases and J by 6 bases, leaving 11 bases between them. CDR1 is MDHEN, CDR2 SYDVKM, per germline. This CDR3 comprises 12 residues. CDR3 protein: CASRRAGAEAFF. The CDR3, as DNA: TGTGCCAGCAGGAGAGCAGGGGCTGAAGCTTTCTTT. Combining the CDR3 with reference TRBV28 and TRBJ1-1 gives the whole variable domain DVKVTQSSRYLVKRTGEKVFLECVQDMDHENMFWYRQDPGLGLRLIYFSYDVKMKEKGDIPEGYSVSREKKERFSLILESASTNQTSMYLCASRRAGAEAFFGQGTRLTVV.

The gene calls are TRBV7-9 and TRBJ1-1; D ambiguous. Between the trimmed V and J ends, which lost 1 base and 0 bases, there was a span of 9 bases. Germline CDR1 is SEHNR and CDR2 is FQNEAQ (reference sequence). The CDR3 is 15 residues long. The CDR3 DNA sequence: TGTGCCAGCAGCTTAGGTGCAAGCTTGAACACTGAAGCTTTCTTT. This sequence encodes CASSLGASLNTEAFF. The entire variable domain, with the rest obtained from reference TRBV7-9 and TRBJ1-1, is as follows: DTGVSQNPRHKITKRGQNVTFRCDPISEHNRLYWYRQTLGQGPEFLTYFQNEAQLEKSRLLSDRFSAERPKGSFSTLEIQRTEQGDSAMYLCASSLGASLNTEAFFGQGTRLTVV.

This chain connects TRBV5-1 to TRBJ2-3; TRBD1 is a possible D gene (5 bases). The V end was cut by 0 bases, the J end by 1 base, with 9 bases between. Germline-derived CDR1 and CDR2 are SGHRS and YFSETQ. The CDR3 is 15 amino acids. The CDR3 reads CASSLGQGRTDTQYF. As DNA, the CDR3 is TGCGCCAGCAGCTTGGGGCAGGGCCGCACAGATACGCAGTATTTT.

CDR3 in DNA: TGCAGTGCTACCCGACAGGCTGGCTACACCTTC. This encodes CSATRQAGYTF. This chain links TRBV20-1 with TRBJ1-2; maybe TRBD1 (6 bases). The length of the CDR3 is 11 residues. The germline V gene encodes CDR1 DFQATT and CDR2 SNEGSKA (reference sequence). Deletions cut 4 bases from V and 7 bases from J, with 10 bases between.

This chain links TRBV6-6 with TRBJ1-2; TRBD1 agrees at 9 bases. CDR1 and CDR2 from the germline V gene are MNHNY and SVGAGI (reference sequence). This CDR3 spans 18 amino acids. V gave up 5 bases and J gave up 2 bases; unmatched junction bases: 15. The CDR3 region is CASSRRRDRATQNYGYTF. CDR3 sequence (DNA): TGTGCCAGCAGTCGACGCCGGGACAGGGCGACCCAAAACTATGGCTACACCTTC.

This clone is a singleton in its sample. The chain couples TRBV11-2 to TRBJ2-5; TRBD2 aligns across 12 bases. The CDR3 covers 16 residues. In germline, CDR1 is SGHAT, CDR2 FQNNGV. With V trimmed by 4 bases and J by 5 bases, 8 bases remained unmatched. DNA of the CDR3: TGTGCCAGCAGCTCAACCCGACTAGCGGGAGTGGAGACCCAGTACTTC. This translates into CASSSTRLAGVETQYF.